This entry concerns a single T cell receptor (beta chain). A junction end diverges from the germline sequence, so it may reflect a read error. This specimen belongs to a study of molecular identifiers for immune sequencing clone quantification. Libraries for naive CD8 T cells, which were made from about 20,000 to 1,000,000 sorted cells, drew on 10%, 30% or 50% of the RNA. The CDR3 runs 12 residues. Using its own MiXCR run on the PCR reads, TCRdb lists one record per CDR3 protein. In the table there are about 320,000 distinct CDR3 sequences, about a fifth of which are singletons. Sequencing was carried out using naive CD8+ T cells from blood, with Jurkat cell RNA spiked in. Subset specified: FACS-sorted CD8+CD4-CCR7+CD45RA+ naive T cells. This chain connects TRBV12-3 or TRBV12-4 to TRBJ2-1; D is undetermined. The receptor's source is a human donor in good health. Some libraries in this study had Jurkat cell RNA spiked in. The CDR3 reads CASSLGYNEQLF. The CDR3 coding sequence is TGTGCCAGCAGTTTAGGGTACAATGAGCAGCTCTTC.